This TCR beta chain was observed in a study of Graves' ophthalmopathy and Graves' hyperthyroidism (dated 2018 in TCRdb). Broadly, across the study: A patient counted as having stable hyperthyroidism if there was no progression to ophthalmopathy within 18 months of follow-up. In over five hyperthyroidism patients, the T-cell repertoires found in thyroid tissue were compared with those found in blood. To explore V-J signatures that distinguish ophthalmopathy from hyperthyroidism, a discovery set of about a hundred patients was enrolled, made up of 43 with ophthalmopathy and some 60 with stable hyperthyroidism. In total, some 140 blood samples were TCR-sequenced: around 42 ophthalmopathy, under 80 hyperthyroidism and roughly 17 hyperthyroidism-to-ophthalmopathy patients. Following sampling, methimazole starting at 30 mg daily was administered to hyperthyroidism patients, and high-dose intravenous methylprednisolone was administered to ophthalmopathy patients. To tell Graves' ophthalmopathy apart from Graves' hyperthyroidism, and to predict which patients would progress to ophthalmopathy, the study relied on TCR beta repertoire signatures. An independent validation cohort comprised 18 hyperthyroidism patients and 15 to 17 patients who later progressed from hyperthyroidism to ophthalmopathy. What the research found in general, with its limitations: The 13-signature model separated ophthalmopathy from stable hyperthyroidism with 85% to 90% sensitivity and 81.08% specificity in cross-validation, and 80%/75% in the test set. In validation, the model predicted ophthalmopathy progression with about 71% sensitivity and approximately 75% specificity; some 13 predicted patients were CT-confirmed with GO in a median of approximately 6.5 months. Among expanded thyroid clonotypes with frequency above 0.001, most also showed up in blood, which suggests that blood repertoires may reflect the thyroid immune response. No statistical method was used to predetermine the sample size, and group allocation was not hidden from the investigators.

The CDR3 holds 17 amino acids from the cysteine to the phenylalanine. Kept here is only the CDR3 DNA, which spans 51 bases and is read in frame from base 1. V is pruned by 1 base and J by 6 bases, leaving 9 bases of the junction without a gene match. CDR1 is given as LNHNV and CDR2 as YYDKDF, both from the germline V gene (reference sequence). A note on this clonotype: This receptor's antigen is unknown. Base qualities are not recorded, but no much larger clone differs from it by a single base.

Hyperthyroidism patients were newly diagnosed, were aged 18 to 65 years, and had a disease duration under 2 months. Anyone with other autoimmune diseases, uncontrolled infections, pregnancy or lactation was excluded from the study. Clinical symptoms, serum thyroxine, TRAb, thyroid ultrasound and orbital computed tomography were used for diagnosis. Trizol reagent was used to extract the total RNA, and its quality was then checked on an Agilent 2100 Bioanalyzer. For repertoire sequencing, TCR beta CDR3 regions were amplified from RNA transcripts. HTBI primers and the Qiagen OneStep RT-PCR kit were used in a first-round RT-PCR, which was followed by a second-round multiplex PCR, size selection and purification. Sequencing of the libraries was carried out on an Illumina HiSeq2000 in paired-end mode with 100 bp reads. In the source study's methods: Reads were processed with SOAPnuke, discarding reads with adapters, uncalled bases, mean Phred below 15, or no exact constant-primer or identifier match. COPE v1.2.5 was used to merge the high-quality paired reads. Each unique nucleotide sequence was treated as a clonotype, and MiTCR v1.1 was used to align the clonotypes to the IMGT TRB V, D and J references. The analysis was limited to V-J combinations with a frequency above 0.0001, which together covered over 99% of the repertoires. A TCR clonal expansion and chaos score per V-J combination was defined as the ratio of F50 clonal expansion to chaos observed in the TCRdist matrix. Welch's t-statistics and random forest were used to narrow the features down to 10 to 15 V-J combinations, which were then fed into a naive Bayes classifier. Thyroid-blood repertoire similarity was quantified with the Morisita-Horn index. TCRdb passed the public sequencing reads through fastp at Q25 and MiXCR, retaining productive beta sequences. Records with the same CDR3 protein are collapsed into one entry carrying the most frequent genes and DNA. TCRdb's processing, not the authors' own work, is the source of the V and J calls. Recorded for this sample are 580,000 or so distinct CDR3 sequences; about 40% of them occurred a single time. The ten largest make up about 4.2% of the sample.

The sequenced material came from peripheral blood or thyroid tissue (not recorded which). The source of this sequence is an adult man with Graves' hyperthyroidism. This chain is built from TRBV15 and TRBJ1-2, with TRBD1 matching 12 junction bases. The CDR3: CATSRGGTGGLPDGYTF. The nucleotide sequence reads TGTGCCACCAGCAGAGGAGGGACAGGGGGCCTCCCGGATGGCTACACCTTC.